The 17 T cell receptor beta chains presented below share a single source sample, sequenced in a study of blood T cell repertoires in COVID-19. Sequencing used immunoSEQ multiplex PCR; TCRdb keeps in-frame clones, though not all of them. The repertoire holds 330,000 or so clones, with approximately 84% as singletons. The source material was PBMCs or T cells enriched from blood (not recorded which). The receptors were gathered from a woman in her thirties who had recovered from COVID-19.

The chain is built from TRBV3-1 (or the pseudogene TRBV3-2) and TRBJ1-6; maybe TRBD1 (5 bases). The CDR3 has 15 amino acids. Germline CDR1 and CDR2: LGHDT and YNNKEL (reference sequence). The V end lost 1 base, the J end lost 6 bases, and 10 bases lay between the germline ends. The CDR3 region is CASSQVTGVNSPLHF. The DNA of the CDR3 is TGTGCCAGCAGCCAAGTGACGGGGGTTAATTCACCCCTCCACTTT.

The rearrangement joins TRBV30 to TRBJ1-3, with D maybe TRBD1 (5 bases). V gave up 0 bases and J gave up 2 bases, with 8 bases separating them. Germline loops: CDR1 GTSNPN, CDR2 SVGIG (reference sequence). CDR3 length equals 14 residues. CDR3 nucleotides: TGTGCCTGGAGTGTCGGGGGAACTGGAAACACCATATATTTT. This encodes CAWSVGGTGNTIYF.

In its sample, this clone was seen a few times. The rearrangement links TRBV28 to TRBJ2-7; possible D gene TRBD2, 7 bases. Trimming pared 5 bases from V and 5 bases from J, leaving 19 bases between. CDR1 and CDR2 (germline): MDHEN, SYDVKM. The CDR3 length is 15 residues. The CDR3 DNA follows: TGTGCCAGCAGTCCACGCGGTTCGGGGGGCAACGAGCAGTACTTC. Translated, it gives CASSPRGSGGNEQYF.

The chain couples TRBV27 to TRBJ2-7; TRBD2 aligns across 7 bases. The germline CDR1 and CDR2 sequences are MNHEY and SMNVEV (reference sequence). This CDR3 spans 15 amino acids. V gave up 0 bases and J gave up 7 bases; unmatched junction bases: 9. The CDR3 DNA sequence: TGTGCCAGCAGTTTATCTGTTACTAGCGAGCTGGAGCAGTACTTC. Translating it yields CASSLSVTSELEQYF.

The CDR3 bases are TGTGCCAGCCGGACGGGGACTGCTTATGATGGCTACACCTTC. Translation gives CASRTGTAYDGYTF. V and J are TRBV28 and TRBJ1-2; perhaps TRBD1 as D (5 bases). This CDR3 has 14 amino acids. Germline V gene data show CDR1 as MDHEN and CDR2 as SYDVKM. V lost 8 bases and J lost 6, with 19 bases in between.

This chain links TRBV7-2 with TRBJ2-3; unclear D gene. The CDR3 is 15 amino acids. In germline, CDR1 is SGHTA, CDR2 FQGNSA. V was pared by 0 bases and J by 6 bases, with 13 bases between. CDR3 sequence (DNA): TGTGCCAGCAGCTTAGCGGGCCTTTCTGGGGATACGCAGTATTTT. It specifies CASSLAGLSGDTQYF.

The rearrangement uses TRBV9 and TRBJ2-1; 11 bases are a match to TRBD2. V lost 1 base, J lost 5 bases, and 2 bases stayed unmatched. CDR3 length: 15 residues. Germline assignment: CDR1 SGDLS and CDR2 YYNGEE. The CDR3 DNA is TGTGCCAGCAGCGTACTGACTAGCGGGGACAATGAGCAGTTCTTC. Amino acid sequence: CASSVLTSGDNEQFF.

This sequence joins TRBV24-1 and TRBJ2-3, with TRBD2 matching over 10 bases. Trimming took 1 base from V and 3 from J; bases not matched to a gene: 3. This CDR3 spans 16 amino acids. Per the germline V gene, CDR1 is KGHDR and CDR2 is SFDVKD. CDR3 coding DNA: TGTGCCACCAGTGATTTTAAGGGACTAGCGACAGATACGCAGTATTTT. Amino acids: CATSDFKGLATDTQYF.

V is TRBV6-4 and J is TRBJ2-3; a possible D gene is TRBD2 (5 bases). The V and J ends lost 6 bases and 4 bases respectively, with 14 bases between them. Germline V gives CDR1 MRHNA, CDR2 SNTAGT. This CDR3 contains 14 residues. The CDR3 reads CASRELVTADTQYF. The DNA of the CDR3 is TGTGCCAGCAGAGAACTAGTTACAGCAGATACGCAGTATTTT.

The genes are TRBV19 and TRBJ1-1; no reliable D call. V dropped 5 bases and J dropped 4 bases, with 23 bases sitting between them. The CDR3 spans 17 residues. Germline CDR1 reads LNHDA; CDR2 reads SQIVND (reference sequence). CDR3 nucleotides: TGTGCCAGTAGTTCGGCCGGTGAGTTTTCACGGGGCACTGAAGCTTTCTTT. It translates to CASSSAGEFSRGTEAFF.

The chain has TRBV7-2 and TRBJ1-2, with 10 bases aligning to TRBD1. This CDR3 contains 16 residues. The germline CDR1 and CDR2 sequences are SGHTA and FQGNSA. J gave up 4 bases and V 2 bases, and 7 bases lay outside the gene matches. The chain's CDR3 is CASSLSGQGNTYGYTF. CDR3 nucleotide sequence: TGTGCCAGCAGCTTATCGGGACAGGGGAACACCTATGGCTACACCTTC.

The J gene is TRBJ2-7, the V gene TRBV30; possible D gene TRBD1, 6 bases. Germline V lookup: CDR1 GTSNPN, CDR2 SVGIG (reference sequence). This CDR3 has 13 residues. Between the trimmed V and J ends, which lost 3 bases and 2 bases, there was a span of 11 bases. CDR3 sequence reads: CAWREQGTYEQYF. The CDR3 nucleotides are TGTGCCTGGAGGGAACAGGGAACCTACGAGCAGTACTTC.

This chain joins TRBV7-8 and TRBJ1-1, with a tentative D call TRBD1 (6 bases). CDR3 length equals 14 residues. Trimming took 5 bases from V and 2 from J, leaving 12 bases between them. CDR1 SGHVS and CDR2 FQNEAQ come from the germline V gene. CDR3 sequence: CASSAGEGNTEAFF. CDR3 DNA: TGTGCCAGCAGCGCAGGGGAGGGAAACACTGAAGCTTTCTTT.

Points on this clone: Different DNA sequences within this sample yield the same CDR3. CDR3 coding DNA: TGTGCCAGCAGCCACAGGGGAGGCACAGATACGCAGTATTTT. This encodes CASSHRGGTDTQYF. This chain joins TRBV3-1 (or the pseudogene TRBV3-2) and TRBJ2-3; D perhaps matches TRBD1 (6 bases). The CDR3 totals 14 residues. Trimming left V 3 bases short and J 1 base short, with 8 bases between. In germline, CDR1 is LGHDT, CDR2 YNNKEL (reference sequence).

The rearrangement uses TRBV18 and TRBJ1-6; no clear D. The germline CDR1 and CDR2 sequences are KGHSH and LQKENI. CDR3 length: 15 residues. V shed 3 bases and J shed 7 bases, with 13 bases lying between them. CDR3 sequence: CASSPSPGYNSPLHF. The CDR3 nucleotides read TGTGCCAGCTCACCCTCGCCGGGGTACAATTCACCCCTCCACTTT.

The chain carries TRBV7-9 and TRBJ1-4; TRBD1 matches at 8 bases. The CDR3 runs 19 residues. The germline CDR1 and CDR2 sequences are SEHNR and FQNEAQ (reference sequence). V shed 0 bases and J 6 bases; nucleotides not matched to a gene: 15. The CDR3 loop reads CASSLALLTGERRDEKLFF. CDR3 DNA: TGTGCCAGCAGCTTAGCGCTTTTGACAGGGGAACGGCGGGATGAAAAACTGTTTTTT. Looking up the rest from reference TRBV7-9 and TRBJ1-4 gives the full variable domain: DTGVSQNPRHKITKRGQNVTFRCDPISEHNRLYWYRQTLGQGPEFLTYFQNEAQLEKSRLLSDRFSAERPKGSFSTLEIQRTEQGDSAMYLCASSLALLTGERRDEKLFFGSGTQLSVL.

V gene TRBV5-1 combines with J gene TRBJ1-1; D might be TRBD1 (5 bases). Germline CDR1 reads SGHRS; CDR2 reads YFSETQ. V gave up 5 bases and J gave up 3 bases, with 11 bases separating them. This CDR3 has 13 amino acids. CDR3 DNA: TGCGCCAGCAGACCCGGGGGTGACACTGAAGCTTTCTTT. As protein: CASRPGGDTEAFF.